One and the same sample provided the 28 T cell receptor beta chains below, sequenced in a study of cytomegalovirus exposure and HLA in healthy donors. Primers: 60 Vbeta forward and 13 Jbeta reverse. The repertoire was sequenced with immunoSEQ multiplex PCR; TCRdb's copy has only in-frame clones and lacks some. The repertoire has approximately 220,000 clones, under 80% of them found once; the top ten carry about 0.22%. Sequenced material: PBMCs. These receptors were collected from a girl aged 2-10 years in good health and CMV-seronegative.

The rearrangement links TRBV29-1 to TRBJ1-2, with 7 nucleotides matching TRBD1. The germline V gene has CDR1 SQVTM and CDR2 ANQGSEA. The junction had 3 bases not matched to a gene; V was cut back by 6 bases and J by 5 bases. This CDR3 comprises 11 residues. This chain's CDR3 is CSVGTVYGYTF. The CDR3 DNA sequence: TGCAGCGTCGGGACAGTTTATGGCTACACCTTC.

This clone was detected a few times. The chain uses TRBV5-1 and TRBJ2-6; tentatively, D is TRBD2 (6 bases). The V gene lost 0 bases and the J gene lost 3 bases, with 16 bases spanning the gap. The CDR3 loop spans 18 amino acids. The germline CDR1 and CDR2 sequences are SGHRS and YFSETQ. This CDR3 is CASSLDLTRGGGANVLTF. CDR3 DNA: TGCGCCAGCAGCTTGGATTTAACGCGGGGCGGTGGGGCCAACGTCCTGACTTTC.

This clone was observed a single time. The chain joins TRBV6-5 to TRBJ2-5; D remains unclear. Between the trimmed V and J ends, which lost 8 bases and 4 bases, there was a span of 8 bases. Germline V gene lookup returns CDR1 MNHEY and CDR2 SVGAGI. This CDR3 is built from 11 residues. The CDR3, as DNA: TGTGCCAGCGCCCGAGGAGAGACCCAGTACTTC. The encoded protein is CASARGETQYF.

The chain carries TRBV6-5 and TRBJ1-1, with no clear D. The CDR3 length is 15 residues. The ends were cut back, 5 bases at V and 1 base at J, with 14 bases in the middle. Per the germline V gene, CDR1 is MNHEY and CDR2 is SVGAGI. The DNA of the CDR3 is TGTGCCAGCAGTCTCTACGGCCGCGGGAACACTGAAGCTTTCTTT. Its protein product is CASSLYGRGNTEAFF.

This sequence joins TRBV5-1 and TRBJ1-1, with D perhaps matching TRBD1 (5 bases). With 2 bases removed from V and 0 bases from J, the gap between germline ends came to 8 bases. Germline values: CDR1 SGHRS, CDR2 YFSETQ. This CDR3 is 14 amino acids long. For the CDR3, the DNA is TGCGCCAGCAGCTTTCAGGGCATGAACACTGAAGCTTTCTTT. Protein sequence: CASSFQGMNTEAFF.

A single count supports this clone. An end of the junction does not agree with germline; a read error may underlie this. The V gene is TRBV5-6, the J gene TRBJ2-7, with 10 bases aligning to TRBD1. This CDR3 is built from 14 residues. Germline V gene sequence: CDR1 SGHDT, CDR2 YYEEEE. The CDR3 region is CASSLDRGSVEQYF. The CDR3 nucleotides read TGTGCCAGCAGTTTGGACAGGGGGTCGGTCGAGCAGTACTTC.

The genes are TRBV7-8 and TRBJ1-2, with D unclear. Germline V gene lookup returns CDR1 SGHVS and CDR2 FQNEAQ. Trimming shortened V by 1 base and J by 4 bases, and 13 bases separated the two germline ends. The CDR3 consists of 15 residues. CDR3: CASSLGTVALYGYTF. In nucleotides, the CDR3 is TGTGCCAGCAGCTTAGGAACGGTAGCCCTCTATGGCTACACCTTC.

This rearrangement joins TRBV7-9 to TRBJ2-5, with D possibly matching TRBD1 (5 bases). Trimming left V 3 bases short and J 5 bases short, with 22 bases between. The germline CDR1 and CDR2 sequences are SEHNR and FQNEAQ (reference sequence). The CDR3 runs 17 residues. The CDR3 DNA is TGTGCCAGCAGCTTTTTATCCTTGGACAACCCCAGCGAGACCCAGTACTTC. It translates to CASSFLSLDNPSETQYF.

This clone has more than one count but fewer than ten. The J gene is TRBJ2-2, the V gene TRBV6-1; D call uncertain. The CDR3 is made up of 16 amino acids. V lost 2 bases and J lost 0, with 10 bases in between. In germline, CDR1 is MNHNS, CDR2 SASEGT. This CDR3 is CASSETPESNTGELFF. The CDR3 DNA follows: TGTGCCAGCAGTGAAACGCCAGAATCGAACACCGGGGAGCTGTTTTTT.

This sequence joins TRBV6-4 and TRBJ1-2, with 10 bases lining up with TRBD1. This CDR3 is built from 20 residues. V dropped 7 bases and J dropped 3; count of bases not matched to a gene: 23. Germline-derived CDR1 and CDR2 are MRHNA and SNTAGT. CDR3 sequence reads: CASNLGTGELSSAAHYGYTF. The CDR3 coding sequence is TGTGCCAGCAATTTAGGGACAGGGGAGCTCAGTTCGGCGGCACACTATGGCTACACCTTC.

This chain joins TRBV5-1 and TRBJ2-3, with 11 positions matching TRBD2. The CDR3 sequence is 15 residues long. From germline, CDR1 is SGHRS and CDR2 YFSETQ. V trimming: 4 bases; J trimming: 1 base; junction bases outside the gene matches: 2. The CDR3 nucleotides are TGCGCCAGCAGCATGGGACTAGCGGGCACAGATACGCAGTATTTT. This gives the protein CASSMGLAGTDTQYF.

CDR3 region: CASSYSSVVTEAFF. The CDR3 nucleotides read TGTGCCAGCAGTTACTCGTCGGTTGTCACTGAAGCTTTCTTT. The chain is built from TRBV6-5 and TRBJ1-1; D unresolved. Germline lookup yields CDR1 MNHEY and CDR2 SVGAGI. CDR3 length: 14 amino acids. Trimming pared 0 bases from V and 4 bases from J, leaving 9 bases between.

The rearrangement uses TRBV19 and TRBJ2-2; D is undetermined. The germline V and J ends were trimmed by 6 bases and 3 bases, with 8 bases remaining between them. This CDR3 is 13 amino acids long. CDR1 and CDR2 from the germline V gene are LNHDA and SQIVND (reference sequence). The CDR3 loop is CASSGLYTGELFF. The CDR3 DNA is TGTGCCAGTAGCGGGTTATACACCGGGGAGCTGTTTTTT.

CDR3 bases: TGTGCCAGCAGCTTAGAGGGCGGGTTCGGGTCCTACGAGCAGTACTTC. Its protein product is CASSLEGGFGSYEQYF. V is TRBV11-2 and J is TRBJ2-7; possibly TRBD2 for D (5 bases). This CDR3 is 16 amino acids long. V was shortened by 0 bases and J by 1 base, with 13 bases between the two germline ends. The germline V gene encodes CDR1 SGHAT and CDR2 FQNNGV.

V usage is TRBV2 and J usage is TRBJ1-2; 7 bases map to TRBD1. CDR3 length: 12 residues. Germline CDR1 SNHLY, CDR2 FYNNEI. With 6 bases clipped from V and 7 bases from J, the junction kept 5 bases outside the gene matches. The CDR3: CASSERDSGYTF. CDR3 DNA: TGTGCCAGCAGCGAGAGGGACAGTGGCTACACCTTC. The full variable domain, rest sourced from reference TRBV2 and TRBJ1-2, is EPEVTQTPSHQVTQMGQEVILRCVPISNHLYFYWYRQILGQKVEFLVSFYNNEISEKSEIFDDQFSVERPDGSNFTLKIRSTKLEDSAMYFCASSERDSGYTFGSGTRLTVV.

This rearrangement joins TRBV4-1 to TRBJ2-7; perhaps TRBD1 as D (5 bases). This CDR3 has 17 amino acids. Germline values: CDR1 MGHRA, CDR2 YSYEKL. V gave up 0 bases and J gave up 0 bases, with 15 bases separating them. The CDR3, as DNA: TGCGCCAGCAGCCAAGAAGGAACGACAGAACCCTCCTACGAGCAGTACTTC. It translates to CASSQEGTTEPSYEQYF.

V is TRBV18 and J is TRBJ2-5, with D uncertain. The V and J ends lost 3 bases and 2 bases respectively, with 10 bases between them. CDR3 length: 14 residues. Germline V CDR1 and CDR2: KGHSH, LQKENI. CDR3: CASSPDNLQETQYF. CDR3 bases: TGTGCCAGCTCACCCGACAATTTGCAAGAGACCCAGTACTTC.

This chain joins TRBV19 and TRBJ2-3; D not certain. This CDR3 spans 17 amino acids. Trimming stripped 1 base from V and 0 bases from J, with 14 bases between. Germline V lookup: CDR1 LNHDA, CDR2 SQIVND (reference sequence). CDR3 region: CASSIAAGLSSTDTQYF. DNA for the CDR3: TGTGCCAGTAGTATAGCAGCAGGATTGAGCAGCACAGATACGCAGTATTTT.

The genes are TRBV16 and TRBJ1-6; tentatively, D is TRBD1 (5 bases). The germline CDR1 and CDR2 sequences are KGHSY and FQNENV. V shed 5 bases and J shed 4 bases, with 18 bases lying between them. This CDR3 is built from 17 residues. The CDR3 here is CASSGQTGEDYNSPLHF. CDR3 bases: TGTGCCAGCAGCGGTCAGACGGGGGAAGATTATAATTCACCCCTCCACTTT.

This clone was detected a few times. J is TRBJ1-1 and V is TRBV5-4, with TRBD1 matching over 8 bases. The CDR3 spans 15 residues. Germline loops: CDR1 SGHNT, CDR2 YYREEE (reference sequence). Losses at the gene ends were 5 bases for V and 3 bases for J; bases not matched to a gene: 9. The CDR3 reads CASSQRTGKDTEAFF. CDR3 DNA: TGTGCCAGCAGTCAGCGGACAGGGAAGGACACTGAAGCTTTCTTT. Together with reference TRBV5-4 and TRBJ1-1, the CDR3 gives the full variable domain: ETGVTQSPTHLIKTRGQQVTLRCSSQSGHNTVSWYQQALGQGPQFIFQYYREEENGRGNFPPRFSGLQFPNYSSELNVNALELDDSALYLCASSQRTGKDTEAFFGQGTRLTVV.

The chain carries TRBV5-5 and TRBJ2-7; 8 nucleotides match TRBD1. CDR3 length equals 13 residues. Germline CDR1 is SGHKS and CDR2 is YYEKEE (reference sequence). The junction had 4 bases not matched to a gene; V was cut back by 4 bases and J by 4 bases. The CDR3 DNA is TGTGCCAGCAGCCTAAGGACAGGGTACGAGCAGTACTTC. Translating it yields CASSLRTGYEQYF.

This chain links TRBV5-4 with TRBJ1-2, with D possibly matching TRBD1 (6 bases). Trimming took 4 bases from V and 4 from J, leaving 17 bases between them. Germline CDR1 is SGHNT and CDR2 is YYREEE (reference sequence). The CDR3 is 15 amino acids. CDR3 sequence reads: CASSTPLQGGYGYTF. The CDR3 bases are TGTGCCAGCAGCACCCCATTACAGGGCGGCTATGGCTACACCTTC.

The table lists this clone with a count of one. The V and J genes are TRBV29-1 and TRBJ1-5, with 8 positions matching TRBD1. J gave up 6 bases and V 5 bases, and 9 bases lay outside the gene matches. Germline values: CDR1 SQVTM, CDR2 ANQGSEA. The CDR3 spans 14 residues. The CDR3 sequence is CSVKIGQGIQPQHF. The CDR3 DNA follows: TGCAGCGTTAAAATAGGACAGGGAATTCAGCCCCAGCATTTT.

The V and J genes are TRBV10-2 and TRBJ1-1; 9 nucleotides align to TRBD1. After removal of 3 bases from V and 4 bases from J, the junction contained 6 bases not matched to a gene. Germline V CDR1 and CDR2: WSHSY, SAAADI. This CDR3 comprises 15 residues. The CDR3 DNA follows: TGCGCCAGCAGTGACTGGGACAGGGCGGGCACTGAAGCTTTCTTT. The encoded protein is CASSDWDRAGTEAFF.

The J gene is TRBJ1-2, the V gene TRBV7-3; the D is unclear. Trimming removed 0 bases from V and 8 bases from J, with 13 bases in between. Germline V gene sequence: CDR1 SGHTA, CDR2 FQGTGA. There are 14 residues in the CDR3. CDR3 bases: TGTGCCAGCAGCTTAACGAGTCTAGGAAACGGCTACACCTTC. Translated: CASSLTSLGNGYTF.

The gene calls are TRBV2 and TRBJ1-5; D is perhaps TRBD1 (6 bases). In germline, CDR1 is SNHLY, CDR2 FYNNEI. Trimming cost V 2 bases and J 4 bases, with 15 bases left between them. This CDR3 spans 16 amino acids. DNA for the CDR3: TGTGCCAGCAGTGAATTTGCGACAGGCCAAAATCAGCCCCAGCATTTT. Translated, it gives CASSEFATGQNQPQHF.

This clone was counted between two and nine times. The CDR3 loop is CASSSTSGSYEQYF. The CDR3, as DNA: TGTGCCAGCAGCTCCACTAGCGGCTCCTACGAGCAGTACTTC. J is TRBJ2-7 and V is TRBV7-9; TRBD2 matches at 8 bases. This CDR3 is built from 14 residues. Looked up from germline, CDR1 is SEHNR and CDR2 is FQNEAQ (reference sequence). Germline trimming cut 4 bases from V and 0 bases from J; bases unmatched to any gene: 2.

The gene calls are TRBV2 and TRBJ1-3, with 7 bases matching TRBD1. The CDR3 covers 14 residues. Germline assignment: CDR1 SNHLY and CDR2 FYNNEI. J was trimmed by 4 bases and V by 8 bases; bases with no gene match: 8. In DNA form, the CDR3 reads TGTGCCAGCTTAATCCCGGGACAGGGAAACACCATATATTTT. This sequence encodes CASLIPGQGNTIYF.